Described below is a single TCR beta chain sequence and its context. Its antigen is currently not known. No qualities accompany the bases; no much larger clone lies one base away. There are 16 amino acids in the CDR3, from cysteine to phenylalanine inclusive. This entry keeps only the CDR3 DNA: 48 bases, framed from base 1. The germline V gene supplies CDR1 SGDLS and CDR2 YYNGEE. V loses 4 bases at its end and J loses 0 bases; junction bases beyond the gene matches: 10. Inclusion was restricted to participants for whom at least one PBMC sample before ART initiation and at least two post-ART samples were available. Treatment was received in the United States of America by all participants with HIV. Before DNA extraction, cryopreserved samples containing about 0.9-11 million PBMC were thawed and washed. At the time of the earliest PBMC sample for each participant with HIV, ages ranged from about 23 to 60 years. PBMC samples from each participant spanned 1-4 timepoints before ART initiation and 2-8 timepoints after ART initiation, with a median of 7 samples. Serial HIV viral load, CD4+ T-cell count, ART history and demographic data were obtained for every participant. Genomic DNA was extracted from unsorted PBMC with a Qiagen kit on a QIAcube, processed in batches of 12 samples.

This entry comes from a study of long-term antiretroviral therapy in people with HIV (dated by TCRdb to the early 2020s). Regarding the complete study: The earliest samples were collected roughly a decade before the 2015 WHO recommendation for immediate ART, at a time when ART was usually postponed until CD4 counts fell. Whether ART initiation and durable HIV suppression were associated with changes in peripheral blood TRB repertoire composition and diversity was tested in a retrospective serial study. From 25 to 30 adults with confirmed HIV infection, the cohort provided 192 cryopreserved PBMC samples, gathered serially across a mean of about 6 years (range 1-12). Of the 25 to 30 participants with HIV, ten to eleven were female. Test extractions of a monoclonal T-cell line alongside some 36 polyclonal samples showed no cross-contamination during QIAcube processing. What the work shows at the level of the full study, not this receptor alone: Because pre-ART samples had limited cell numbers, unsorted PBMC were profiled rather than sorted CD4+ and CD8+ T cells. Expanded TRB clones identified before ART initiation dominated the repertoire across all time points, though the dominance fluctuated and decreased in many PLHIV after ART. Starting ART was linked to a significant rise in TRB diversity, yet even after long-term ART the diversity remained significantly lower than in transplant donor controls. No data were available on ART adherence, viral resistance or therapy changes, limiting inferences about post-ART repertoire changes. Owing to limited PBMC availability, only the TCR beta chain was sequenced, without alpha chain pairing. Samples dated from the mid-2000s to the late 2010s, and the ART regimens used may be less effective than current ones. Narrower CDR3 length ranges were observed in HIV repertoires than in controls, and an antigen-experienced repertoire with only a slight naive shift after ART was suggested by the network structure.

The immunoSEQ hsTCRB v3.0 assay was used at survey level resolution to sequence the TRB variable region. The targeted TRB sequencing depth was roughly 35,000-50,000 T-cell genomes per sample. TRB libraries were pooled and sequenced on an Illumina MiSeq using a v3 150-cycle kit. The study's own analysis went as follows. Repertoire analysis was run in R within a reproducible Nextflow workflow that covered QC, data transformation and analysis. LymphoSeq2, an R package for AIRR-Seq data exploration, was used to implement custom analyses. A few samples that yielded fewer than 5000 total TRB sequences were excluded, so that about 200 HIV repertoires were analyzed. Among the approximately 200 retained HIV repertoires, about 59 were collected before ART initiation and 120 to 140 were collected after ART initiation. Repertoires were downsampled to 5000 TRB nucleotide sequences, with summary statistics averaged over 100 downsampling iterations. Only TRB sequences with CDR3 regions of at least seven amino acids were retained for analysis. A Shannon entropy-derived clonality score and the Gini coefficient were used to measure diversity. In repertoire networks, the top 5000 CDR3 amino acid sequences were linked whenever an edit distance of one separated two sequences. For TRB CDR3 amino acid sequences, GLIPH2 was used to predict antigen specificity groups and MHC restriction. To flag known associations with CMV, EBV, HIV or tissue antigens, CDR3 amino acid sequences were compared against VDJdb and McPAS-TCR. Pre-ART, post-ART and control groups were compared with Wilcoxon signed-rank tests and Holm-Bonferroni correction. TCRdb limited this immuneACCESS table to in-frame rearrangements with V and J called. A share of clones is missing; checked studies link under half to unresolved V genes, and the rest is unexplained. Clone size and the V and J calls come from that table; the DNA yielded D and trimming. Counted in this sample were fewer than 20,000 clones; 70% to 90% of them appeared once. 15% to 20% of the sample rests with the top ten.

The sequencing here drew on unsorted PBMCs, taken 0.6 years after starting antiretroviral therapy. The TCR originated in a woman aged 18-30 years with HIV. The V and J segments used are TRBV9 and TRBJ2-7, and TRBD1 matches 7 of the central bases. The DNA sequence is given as TGTGCCAGCAGCAGGACGGGGACAGCCAGCTCCTACGAGCAGTACTTC. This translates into CASSRTGTASSYEQYF.